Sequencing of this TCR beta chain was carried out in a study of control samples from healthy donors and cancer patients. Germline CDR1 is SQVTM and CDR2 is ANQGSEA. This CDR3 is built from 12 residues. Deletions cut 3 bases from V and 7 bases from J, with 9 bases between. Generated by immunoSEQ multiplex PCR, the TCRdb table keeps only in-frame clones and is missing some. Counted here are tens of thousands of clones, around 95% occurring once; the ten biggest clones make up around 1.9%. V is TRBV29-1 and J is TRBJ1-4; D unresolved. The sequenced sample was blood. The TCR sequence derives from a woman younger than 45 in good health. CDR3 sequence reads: CSVDVLGEKLFF. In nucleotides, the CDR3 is TGCAGCGTTGATGTGTTGGGTGAAAAACTGTTTTTT.